The 26 T cell receptor beta chains below were found in one sample sequenced in a study of blood T cell repertoires in COVID-19. TCRdb keeps only in-frame clones here, not all; method: immunoSEQ multiplex PCR. The sample includes roughly 160,000 clones, less than 85% of them seen just once. The source material was PBMCs or T cells enriched from blood (not recorded which). The receptors derive from a man aged 55 to 70 who had recovered from COVID-19.

This clone was counted only a few times. This chain uses TRBV19 with TRBJ1-2; TRBD1 agrees at 8 bases. This CDR3 has 10 amino acids. Germline CDR1 reads LNHDA; CDR2 reads SQIVND (reference sequence). The ends lost 8 bases at V and 11 bases at J; junction bases unmatched: 4. CDR3 in amino acids: CASPGGAYTF. The CDR3 DNA sequence: TGTGCCAGTCCAGGGGGCGCATACACCTTC.

This sequence joins TRBV12-3 or TRBV12-4 and TRBJ2-5; 7 bases are a match to TRBD2. Germline trimming cut 0 bases from V and 5 bases from J; bases unmatched to any gene: 0. The CDR3 contains 13 residues. The CDR3 reads CASSLAGGETQYF. CDR3 sequence (DNA): TGTGCCAGCAGTTTAGCCGGGGGGGAGACCCAGTACTTC.

This clone was counted between two and nine times. The V gene is TRBV6-5, the J gene TRBJ1-3, with 7 bases identical to TRBD1. The CDR3 contains 14 residues. Germline V gene lookup returns CDR1 MNHEY and CDR2 SVGAGI. J lost 3 bases, V lost 4 bases, and 3 bases had no gene match. The CDR3 sequence is CASSSRGVGNTIYF. The CDR3 DNA follows: TGTGCCAGCAGTTCCAGGGGGGTTGGAAACACCATATATTTT.

V is TRBV6-5 and J is TRBJ1-1; D possibly corresponds to TRBD1 (6 bases). Germline CDR1 MNHEY, CDR2 SVGAGI. This CDR3 is 14 amino acids long. Trimming cost V 7 bases and J 3 bases, with 15 bases left between them. The CDR3 DNA is TGTGCCAGCACCTTCCAGGGGCGCGACACTGAAGCTTTCTTT. Translating it yields CASTFQGRDTEAFF.

The chain is built from TRBV10-3 and TRBJ1-1, with a weak D call TRBD1 (5 bases). CDR3 length: 13 amino acids. The V gene's germline CDR1 is ENHRY and CDR2 SYGVKD. V was shortened by 4 bases and J by 1 base, with 7 bases between the two germline ends. CDR3 bases: TGTGCCATCAGTGGGGGCCCGAACACTGAAGCTTTCTTT. Its protein is CAISGGPNTEAFF.

Only one count was recorded for this clone. V gene TRBV11-2 combines with J gene TRBJ1-1, with D hard to call. The V end lost 4 bases, the J end lost 1 base, and 10 bases lay between the germline ends. This CDR3 has 14 residues. The germline CDR1 and CDR2 sequences are SGHAT and FQNNGV. The CDR3 nucleotides read TGTGCCAGCAGCTCGTTTGGAGGGAACACTGAAGCTTTCTTT. Amino acid sequence: CASSSFGGNTEAFF.

The chain carries TRBV11-2 and TRBJ2-7; TRBD1 matches 7 bases. The trim removed 0 bases at V and 4 bases at J, leaving 6 bases unmatched. This CDR3 spans 15 amino acids. Germline loops: CDR1 SGHAT, CDR2 FQNNGV. This CDR3 reads CASSLDETGLYEQYF. In DNA form, the CDR3 reads TGTGCCAGCAGCTTAGATGAGACAGGGCTATACGAGCAGTACTTC.

The rearrangement uses TRBV18 and TRBJ1-2; the D is unclear. CDR3 size: 14 residues. CDR1 and CDR2 (germline): KGHSH, LQKENI. With 2 bases removed from V and 1 base from J, the gap between germline ends came to 8 bases. CDR3 sequence reads: CASSPSQNNYGYTF. DNA for the CDR3: TGTGCCAGCTCACCAAGTCAGAATAACTATGGCTACACCTTC.

The chain is built from TRBV29-1 and TRBJ2-7; D is perhaps TRBD2 (6 bases). The V end lost 4 bases, the J end lost 6 bases, and 25 bases lay between the germline ends. The length of the CDR3 is 16 residues. Germline V gives CDR1 SQVTM, CDR2 ANQGSEA. The CDR3 nucleotides are TGCAGCGTTGGGGGACGCCGGGACTCCAACTTGGGCGAGCAGTACTTC. This codes for CSVGGRRDSNLGEQYF.

V and J are TRBV9 and TRBJ1-1; no definite D call. V lost 0 bases, J lost 5 bases, and 14 bases lay in between. Germline lookup yields CDR1 SGDLS and CDR2 YYNGEE. The CDR3 length is 15 residues. This CDR3 is CASSVDWVEGTEAFF. The DNA for the CDR3 is TGTGCCAGCAGCGTAGACTGGGTTGAGGGAACTGAAGCTTTCTTT.

The chain employs TRBV27 and TRBJ1-5, with 8 bases fitting TRBD1. This CDR3 contains 18 residues. Germline loops: CDR1 MNHEY, CDR2 SMNVEV (reference sequence). The V and J ends lost 3 bases and 0 bases, in that order; junction bases with no gene match: 10. DNA of the CDR3: TGTGCCAGCAGTTTGTCGGACAGGGAAGAATATAGCAATCAGCCCCAGCATTTT. The encoded protein is CASSLSDREEYSNQPQHF.

The V and J genes are TRBV2 and TRBJ2-1; 7 bases line up with TRBD2. The CDR3 totals 16 residues. V was pared by 7 bases and J by 1 base, with 10 bases of the junction left unmatched. Germline V gene lookup returns CDR1 SNHLY and CDR2 FYNNEI. CDR3 sequence (DNA): TGTGCCAGCACCCTGGGGGAGGGTTGGTCCTACAATGAGCAGTTCTTC. Protein product: CASTLGEGWSYNEQFF.

This chain links TRBV28 with TRBJ2-5, with 9 bases fitting TRBD1. Unmatched junction bases numbered 2, after V lost 0 bases and J lost 3 bases. The CDR3 is made up of 15 amino acids. Per the germline V gene, CDR1 is MDHEN and CDR2 is SYDVKM. Here the CDR3 DNA reads TGTGCCAGCAGTTTATGGGACAGGGGAGAAGAGACCCAGTACTTC. Its translation is CASSLWDRGEETQYF.

V is TRBV5-1 and J is TRBJ2-2, with TRBD1 matching over 8 bases. The germline CDR1 and CDR2 sequences are SGHRS and YFSETQ. The CDR3 loop spans 15 amino acids. Losses at the gene ends were 0 bases for V and 7 bases for J; bases not matched to a gene: 5. The CDR3: CASSLVQGAGGELFF. The CDR3 coding sequence is TGCGCCAGCAGCTTGGTTCAGGGGGCAGGCGGGGAGCTGTTTTTT.

The chain employs TRBV5-1 and TRBJ2-7; D gene unclear. V was clipped by 0 bases and J by 0 bases, with 4 bases between them. The CDR3 runs to 13 residues. Germline-derived CDR1 and CDR2 are SGHRS and YFSETQ. CDR3 loop: CASSLAHSYEQYF. For the CDR3, the DNA is TGCGCCAGCAGCTTGGCCCACTCCTACGAGCAGTACTTC. The whole variable domain, filled in from reference TRBV5-1 and TRBJ2-7, reads KAGVTQTPRYLIKTRGQQVTLSCSPISGHRSVSWYQQTPGQGLQFLFEYFSETQRNKGNFPGRFSGRQFSNSRSEMNVSTLELGDSALYLCASSLAHSYEQYFGPGTRLTVT.

This sequence joins TRBV29-1 and TRBJ2-7; 10 bases match TRBD1. The ends lost 6 bases at V and 6 bases at J; junction bases unmatched: 8. This CDR3 spans 13 amino acids. Germline V lookup: CDR1 SQVTM, CDR2 ANQGSEA. CDR3 nucleotide sequence: TGCAGCGTCGAGGACAGGGGGGATTCCGAGCAGTACTTC. Amino acid sequence: CSVEDRGDSEQYF.

The chain joins TRBV7-2 to TRBJ2-2, with TRBD2 as a possible D gene (7 bases). CDR3 length: 16 amino acids. Trimming left V 5 bases short and J 5 bases short, with 18 bases between. Looked up from germline, CDR1 is SGHTA and CDR2 is FQGNSA. CDR3 protein: CASSLVGGLSTGELFF. The CDR3 region has the DNA TGTGCCAGCAGCCTCGTGGGGGGGCTGAGTACCGGGGAGCTGTTTTTT.

The chain is built from TRBV5-4 and TRBJ2-1, with a weak D call TRBD1 (6 bases). Trimming removed 4 bases from V and 7 bases from J, with 15 bases in between. The CDR3 consists of 14 residues. Germline values: CDR1 SGHNT, CDR2 YYREEE (reference sequence). CDR3 bases: TGTGCCAGCAGCCTAGGGGGTTTGAGGAATGAGCAGTTCTTC. Its translation: CASSLGGLRNEQFF.

This chain links TRBV7-3 with TRBJ2-5, with a tentative D call TRBD1 (5 bases). CDR3 length: 13 residues. CDR1 SGHTA and CDR2 FQGTGA come from the germline V gene. V lost 6 bases and J 3 bases, leaving 11 bases between the germline ends. The CDR3, as DNA: TGTGCCAGCAGTTATTCCAGGGAAGAGACCCAGTACTTC. Amino acid sequence: CASSYSREETQYF.

The chain carries TRBV20-1 and TRBJ2-7, with a tentative D call TRBD1 (6 bases). In germline, CDR1 is DFQATT, CDR2 SNEGSKA (reference sequence). The CDR3 contains 11 residues. V was pared by 6 bases and J by 6 bases, with 12 bases between. The CDR3 sequence: CSAVQGREQYF. DNA of the CDR3: TGCAGTGCGGTACAGGGACGCGAGCAGTACTTC.

The J gene is TRBJ2-7, the V gene TRBV19; 10 bases match TRBD2. The J segment lost 7 bases and the V segment lost 2 bases, leaving 5 bases of the junction unmatched. Germline CDR1 LNHDA, CDR2 SQIVND (reference sequence). The CDR3 spans 14 residues. CDR3 loop: CASSILLAGEEQYF. The CDR3 DNA sequence: TGTGCCAGTAGTATACTGCTAGCGGGAGAGGAGCAGTACTTC. Combining the CDR3 with reference TRBV19 and TRBJ2-7 gives the whole variable domain DGGITQSPKYLFRKEGQNVTLSCEQNLNHDAMYWYRQDPGQGLRLIYYSQIVNDFQKGDIAEGYSVSREKKESFPLTVTSAQKNPTAFYLCASSILLAGEEQYFGPGTRLTVT.

The genes are TRBV5-5 and TRBJ1-2, with D possibly TRBD1 on 5 matching bases. Germline lookup yields CDR1 SGHKS and CDR2 YYEKEE (reference sequence). Between the trimmed V and J ends, which lost 0 bases and 3 bases, there was a span of 12 bases. This CDR3 is built from 15 residues. The CDR3 region has the DNA TGTGCCAGCAGCTTGGAAAGGGTGGGGCACTATGGCTACACCTTC. As protein: CASSLERVGHYGYTF.

The V gene is TRBV21-1, the J gene TRBJ2-3; the table gives TRBD2 as D, unverified against the DNA. TRBV21-1 is marked as a pseudogene. The CDR3 consists of 14 residues. The chain's CDR3 is CASSKERVTDTQYF. In DNA form, the CDR3 reads TGTGCCAGCAGCAAAGAGAGGGTCACAGATACGCAGTATTTT.

This clone occurred once. The genes are TRBV19 and TRBJ1-5; TRBD1 matches at 7 bases. CDR1 and CDR2 (germline): LNHDA, SQIVND (reference sequence). Losses at the gene ends were 0 bases for V and 4 bases for J; bases not matched to a gene: 3. This CDR3 comprises 15 residues. The CDR3 sequence: CASSIETGTNQPQHF. Here the CDR3 DNA reads TGTGCCAGTAGTATAGAGACAGGGACAAATCAGCCCCAGCATTTT.

This clone has just one count. The rearrangement links TRBV12-3 or TRBV12-4 to TRBJ1-2; possibly TRBD1 for D (6 bases). This CDR3 has 13 residues. V was pared by 5 bases and J by 5 bases, with 12 bases between. CDR3 bases: TGTGCCAGCAGTCAACGGACAGTTTATGGCTACACCTTC. As protein: CASSQRTVYGYTF.

As regards this clone: At one end the junction does not follow the germline gene, possibly because of a read error. The rearrangement uses TRBV24-1 and TRBJ1-4, with no clear D. Per germline, CDR1 KGHDR and CDR2 SFDVKD. The CDR3 spans 12 residues. CDR3 sequence (DNA): TGTGCCACCAGTCCATCCCCCGGAGTCTTTTCTTTT. Amino acid sequence: CATSPSPGVFSF.